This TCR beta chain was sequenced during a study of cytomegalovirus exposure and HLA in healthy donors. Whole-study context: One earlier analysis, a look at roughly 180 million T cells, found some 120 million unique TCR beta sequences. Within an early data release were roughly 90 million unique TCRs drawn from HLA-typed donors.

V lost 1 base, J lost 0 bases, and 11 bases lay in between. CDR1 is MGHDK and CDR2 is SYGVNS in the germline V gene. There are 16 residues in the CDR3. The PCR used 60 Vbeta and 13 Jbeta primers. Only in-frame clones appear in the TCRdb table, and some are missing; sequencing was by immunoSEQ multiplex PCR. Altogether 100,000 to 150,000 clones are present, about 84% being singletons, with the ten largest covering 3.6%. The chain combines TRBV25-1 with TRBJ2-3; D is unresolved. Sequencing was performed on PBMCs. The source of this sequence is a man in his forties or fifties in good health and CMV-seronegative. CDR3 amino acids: CASSESIGDSTDTQYF. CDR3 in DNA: TGTGCCAGCAGTGAATCCATAGGAGACAGCACAGATACGCAGTATTTT. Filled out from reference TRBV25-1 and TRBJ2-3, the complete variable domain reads EADIYQTPRYLVIGTGKKITLECSQTMGHDKMYWYQQDPGMELHLIHYSYGVNSTEKGDLSSESTVSRIRTEHFPLTLESARPSHTSQYLCASSESIGDSTDTQYFGPGTRLTVL.